This T cell receptor beta chain was observed in a study of CD8 T cells in Susac syndrome. Notes on the study in general: Within Susac syndrome CD4+ T cell repertoires, clonal expansion was not evident.

Random-hexamer reverse transcription was applied to 0.5 to 1 ug RNA. TCRdb re-derived calls from the immunoSEQ multiplex PCR reads in MiXCR, one entry per CDR3 protein. Altogether under 200,000 distinct CDR3 sequences are present, more than 85% being singletons, with the ten largest covering around 0.079%. Worth noting for this clonotype: Its antigen remains unidentified.

V lost 7 bases and J 5 bases, leaving 17 bases between the germline ends. The CDR3 is 14 amino acids. Germline CDR1 is MDHEN and CDR2 is SYDVKM. V usage is TRBV28 and J usage is TRBJ2-5, with D maybe TRBD1 (5 bases). Input material: CD4+ T cells from PBMCs. The TCR was taken from a human donor with Susac syndrome. CDR3 region: CASTDRRSGETQYF. Here the CDR3 DNA reads TGTGCCAGCACCGACAGACGGAGTGGGGAGACCCAGTACTTC.